The clone carrying this TCR beta chain appeared many times. The antigen is unknown. Template-switch 5'RACE cDNA synthesis added a 10-nucleotide unique molecular identifier. One entry per CDR3 protein, called by TCRdb with MiXCR from the 5' RACE reads. This table has roughly 25,000 distinct CDR3 sequences, approximately 7% appearing once. The data derive from a study of neurological immune-mediated disorders. Study results and limitations: Expanded clones shared no CDR3 amino acid sequences across subjects, suggesting private repertoires in all groups. HTLV-1-associated myelopathy had the most TCR clonal expansion, whereas multiple sclerosis had the least (lower than in healthy controls).

The TCR comes from a woman between 40 and 55 years old in good health. Source material: PBMCs.

The CDR3: CASSPGQGRLAGTEAFF. CDR3 nucleotides: TGCGCCAGCAGCCCTGGACAGGGTCGGTTAGCGGGCACTGAAGCTTTCTTT. J is TRBJ1-1 and V is TRBV5-1, with 8 bases aligning to TRBD1. Looked up from germline, CDR1 is SGHRS and CDR2 is YFSETQ. The CDR3 has 17 residues. With V trimmed by 4 bases and J by 4 bases, 15 bases remained unmatched. The full variable domain, in which reference TRBV5-1 and TRBJ1-1 provide the parts outside the CDR3, is KAGVTQTPRYLIKTRGQQVTLSCSPISGHRSVSWYQQTPGQGLQFLFEYFSETQRNKGNFPGRFSGRQFSNSRSEMNVSTLELGDSALYLCASSPGQGRLAGTEAFFGQGTRLTVV.